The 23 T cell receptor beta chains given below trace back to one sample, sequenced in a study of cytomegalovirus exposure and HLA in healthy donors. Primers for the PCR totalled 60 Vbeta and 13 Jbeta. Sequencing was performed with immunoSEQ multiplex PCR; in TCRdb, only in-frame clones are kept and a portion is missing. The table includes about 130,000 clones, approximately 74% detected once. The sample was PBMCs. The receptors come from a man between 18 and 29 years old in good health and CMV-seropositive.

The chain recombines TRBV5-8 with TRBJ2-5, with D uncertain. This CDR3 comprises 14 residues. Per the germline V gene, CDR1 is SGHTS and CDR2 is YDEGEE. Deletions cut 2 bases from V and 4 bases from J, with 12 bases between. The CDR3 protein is CASSFGSAPETQYF. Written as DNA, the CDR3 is TGTGCCAGCAGCTTTGGAAGCGCACCAGAGACCCAGTACTTC.

CDR3 DNA sequence: TGCAGCGTCGCGAACACCGGGGAGCTGTTTTTT. Translation gives CSVANTGELFF. The chain recombines TRBV29-1 with TRBJ2-2; D gene uncertain. The V and J ends lost 6 bases and 0 bases respectively, with 2 bases between them. The V gene's germline CDR1 is SQVTM and CDR2 ANQGSEA. This CDR3 contains 11 residues.

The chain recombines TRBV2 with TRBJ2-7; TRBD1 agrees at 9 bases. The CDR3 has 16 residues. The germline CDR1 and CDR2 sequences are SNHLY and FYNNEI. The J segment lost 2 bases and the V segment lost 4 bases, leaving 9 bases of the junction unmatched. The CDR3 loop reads CASSARSQGATYEQYF. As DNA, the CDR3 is TGTGCCAGCAGTGCACGGTCACAGGGGGCTACCTACGAGCAGTACTTC.

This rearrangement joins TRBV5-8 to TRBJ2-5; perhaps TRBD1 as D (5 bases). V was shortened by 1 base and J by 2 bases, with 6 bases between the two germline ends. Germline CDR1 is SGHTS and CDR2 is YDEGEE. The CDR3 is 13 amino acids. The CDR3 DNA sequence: TGTGCCAGCAGCTTGAGGGGACAAGAGACCCAGTACTTC. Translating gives CASSLRGQETQYF.

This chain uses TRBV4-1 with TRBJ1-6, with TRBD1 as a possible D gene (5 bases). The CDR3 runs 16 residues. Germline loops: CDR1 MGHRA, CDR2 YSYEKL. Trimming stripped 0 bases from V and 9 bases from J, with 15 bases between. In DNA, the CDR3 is TGCGCCAGCAGCCAAGATAACGGAAAGGGGATTTCACCCCTCCACTTT. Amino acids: CASSQDNGKGISPLHF.

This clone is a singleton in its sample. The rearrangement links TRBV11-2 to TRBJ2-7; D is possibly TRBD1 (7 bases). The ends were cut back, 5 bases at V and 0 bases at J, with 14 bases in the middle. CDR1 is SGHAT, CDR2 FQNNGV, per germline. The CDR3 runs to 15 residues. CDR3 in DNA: TGTGCCAGCAGCCGGGGGACAGCCCCCTCCTACGAGCAGTACTTC. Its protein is CASSRGTAPSYEQYF.

The CDR3 loop is CSVSPRGDSFYEQYF. CDR3 DNA: TGCAGCGTTTCCCCCAGAGGAGATTCATTCTACGAGCAGTACTTC. This chain joins TRBV29-1 and TRBJ2-7, with D unclear. The ends were cut back, 5 bases at V and 3 bases at J, with 20 bases in the middle. The CDR3 consists of 15 residues. Germline V CDR1 and CDR2: SQVTM, ANQGSEA.

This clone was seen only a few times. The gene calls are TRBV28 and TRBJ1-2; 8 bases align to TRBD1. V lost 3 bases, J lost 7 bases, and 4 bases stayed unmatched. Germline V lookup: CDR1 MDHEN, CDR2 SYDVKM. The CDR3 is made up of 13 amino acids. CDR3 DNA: TGTGCCAGCAGTTTCGGGGACAGGCCTGGCTACACCTTC. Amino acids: CASSFGDRPGYTF.

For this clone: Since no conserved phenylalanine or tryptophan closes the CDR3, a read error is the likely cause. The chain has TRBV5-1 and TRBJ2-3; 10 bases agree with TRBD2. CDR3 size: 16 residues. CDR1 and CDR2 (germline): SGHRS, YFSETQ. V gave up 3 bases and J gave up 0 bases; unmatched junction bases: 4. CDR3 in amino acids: CASSSIAGGSTDTQYV. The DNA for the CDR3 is TGCGCCAGCAGCTCTATAGCGGGGGGAAGCACAGATACGCAGTATGTT.

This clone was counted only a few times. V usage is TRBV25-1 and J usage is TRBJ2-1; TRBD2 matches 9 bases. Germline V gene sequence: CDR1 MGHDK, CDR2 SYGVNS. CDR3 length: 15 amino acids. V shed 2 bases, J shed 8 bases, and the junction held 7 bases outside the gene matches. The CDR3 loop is CASSELRGGRYEQFF. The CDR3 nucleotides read TGTGCCAGCAGTGAACTGCGGGGGGGGAGGTATGAGCAGTTCTTC.

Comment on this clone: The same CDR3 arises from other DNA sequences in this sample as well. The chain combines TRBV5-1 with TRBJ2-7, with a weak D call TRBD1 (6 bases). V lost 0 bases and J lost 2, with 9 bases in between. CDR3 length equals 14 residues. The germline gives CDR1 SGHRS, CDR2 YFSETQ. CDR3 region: CASSLAGQTYEQYF. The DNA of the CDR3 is TGCGCCAGCAGCTTGGCTGGACAGACCTACGAGCAGTACTTC. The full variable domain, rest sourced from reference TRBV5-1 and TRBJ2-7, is KAGVTQTPRYLIKTRGQQVTLSCSPISGHRSVSWYQQTPGQGLQFLFEYFSETQRNKGNFPGRFSGRQFSNSRSEMNVSTLELGDSALYLCASSLAGQTYEQYFGPGTRLTVT.

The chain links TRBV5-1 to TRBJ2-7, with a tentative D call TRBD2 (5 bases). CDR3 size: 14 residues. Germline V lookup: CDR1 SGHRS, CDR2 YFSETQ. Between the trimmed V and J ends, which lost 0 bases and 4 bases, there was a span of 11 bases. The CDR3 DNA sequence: TGCGCCAGCAGCTTGGCCCATCCGGGGTACGAGCAGTACTTC. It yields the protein CASSLAHPGYEQYF.

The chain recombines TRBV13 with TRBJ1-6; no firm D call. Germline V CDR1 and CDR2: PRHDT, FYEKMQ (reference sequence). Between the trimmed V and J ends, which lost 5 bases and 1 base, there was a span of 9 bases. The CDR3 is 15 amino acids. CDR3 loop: CASSPPGSYNSPLHF. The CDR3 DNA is TGTGCCAGCAGCCCCCCGGGTTCCTATAATTCACCCCTCCACTTT.

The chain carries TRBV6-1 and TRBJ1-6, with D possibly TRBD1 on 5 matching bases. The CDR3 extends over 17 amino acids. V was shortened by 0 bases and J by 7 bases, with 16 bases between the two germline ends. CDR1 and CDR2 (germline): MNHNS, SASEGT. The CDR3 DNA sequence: TGTGCCAGCAGTGAAGCACAAGGAGGGGCATGGAATTCACCCCTCCACTTT. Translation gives CASSEAQGGAWNSPLHF.

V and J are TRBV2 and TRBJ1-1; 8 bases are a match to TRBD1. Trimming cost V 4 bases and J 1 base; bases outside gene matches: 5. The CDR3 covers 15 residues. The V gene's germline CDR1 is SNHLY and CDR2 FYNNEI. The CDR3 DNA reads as TGTGCCAGCAGTGGCGACAGGGGCCGGAACACTGAAGCTTTCTTT. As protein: CASSGDRGRNTEAFF.

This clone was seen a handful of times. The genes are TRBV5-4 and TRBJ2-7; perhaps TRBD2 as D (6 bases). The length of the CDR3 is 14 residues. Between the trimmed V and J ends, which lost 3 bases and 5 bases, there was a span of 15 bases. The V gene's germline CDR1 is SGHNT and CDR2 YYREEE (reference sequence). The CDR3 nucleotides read TGTGCCAGCAGCTCGGGACTCGGGACGGACGAGCAGTACTTC. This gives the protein CASSSGLGTDEQYF.

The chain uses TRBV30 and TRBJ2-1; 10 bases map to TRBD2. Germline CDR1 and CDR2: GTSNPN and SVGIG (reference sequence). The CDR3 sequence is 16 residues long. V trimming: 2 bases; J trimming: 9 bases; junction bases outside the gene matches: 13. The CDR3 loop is CAWSTPGLAREGEQFF. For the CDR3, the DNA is TGTGCCTGGAGTACACCGGGACTAGCGAGAGAGGGTGAGCAGTTCTTC. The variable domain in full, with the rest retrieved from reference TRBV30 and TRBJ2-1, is SQTIHQWPATLVQPVGSPLSLECTVEGTSNPNLYWYRQAAGRGLQLLFYSVGIGQISSEVPQNLSASRPQDRQFILSSKKLLLSDSGFYLCAWSTPGLAREGEQFFGPGTRLTVL.

The CDR3 DNA follows: TGCGCCAGCAGCCGACGACTAGCGGGGGGAGATACGCAGTATTTT. Translated, it gives CASSRRLAGGDTQYF. This chain joins TRBV4-3 and TRBJ2-3; 13 positions match TRBD2. Germline V gene sequence: CDR1 LGHNA, CDR2 YSLEER. This CDR3 region has 15 residues. J was trimmed by 5 bases and V by 4 bases; bases with no gene match: 3.

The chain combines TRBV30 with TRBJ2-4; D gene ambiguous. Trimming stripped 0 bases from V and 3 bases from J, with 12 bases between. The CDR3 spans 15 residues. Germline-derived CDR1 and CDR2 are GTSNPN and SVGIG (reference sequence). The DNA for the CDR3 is TGTGCCTGGAGTGTACCATCGGTGGTCAAAAACATTCAGTACTTC. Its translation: CAWSVPSVVKNIQYF.

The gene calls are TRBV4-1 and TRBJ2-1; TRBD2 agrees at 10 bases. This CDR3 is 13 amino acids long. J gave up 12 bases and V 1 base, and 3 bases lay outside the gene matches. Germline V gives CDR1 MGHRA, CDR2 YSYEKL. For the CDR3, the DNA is TGCGCCAGCAGCCAAGCCGGACTAGCGGCGCAGTTCTTC. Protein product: CASSQAGLAAQFF.

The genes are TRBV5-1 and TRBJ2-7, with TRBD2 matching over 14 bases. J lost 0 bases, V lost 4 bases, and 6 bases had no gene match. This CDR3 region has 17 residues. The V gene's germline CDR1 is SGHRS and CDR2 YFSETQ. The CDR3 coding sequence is TGCGCCAGCAGCGTCGGACTAGCGGGGGGCATCTCCTACGAGCAGTACTTC. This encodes CASSVGLAGGISYEQYF. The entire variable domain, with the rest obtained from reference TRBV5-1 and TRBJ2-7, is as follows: KAGVTQTPRYLIKTRGQQVTLSCSPISGHRSVSWYQQTPGQGLQFLFEYFSETQRNKGNFPGRFSGRQFSNSRSEMNVSTLELGDSALYLCASSVGLAGGISYEQYFGPGTRLTVT.

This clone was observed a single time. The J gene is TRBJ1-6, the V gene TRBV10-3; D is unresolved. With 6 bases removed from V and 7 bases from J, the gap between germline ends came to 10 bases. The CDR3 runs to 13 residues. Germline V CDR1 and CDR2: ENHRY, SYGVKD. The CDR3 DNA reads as TGTGCCATCAGAGAGACGGTAAATTCACCCCTCCACTTT. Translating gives CAIRETVNSPLHF.

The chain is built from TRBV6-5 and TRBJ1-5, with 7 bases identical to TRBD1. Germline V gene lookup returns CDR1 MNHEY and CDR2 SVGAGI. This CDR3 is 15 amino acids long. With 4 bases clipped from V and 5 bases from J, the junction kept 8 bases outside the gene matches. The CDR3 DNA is TGTGCCAGCAGTTTCTTAGACAGGGTACATCAGCCCCAGCATTTT. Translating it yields CASSFLDRVHQPQHF.